The 3 T cell receptor beta chains below all came from one sample that was sequenced in a study of response to subunit inactivated influenza vaccine. MiXCR, run by TCRdb on the RT-PCR reads, gives a single entry per CDR3 protein. This sample has about 190,000 distinct CDR3 sequences, with over 13% found just once. The starting material was CD8+ T cells sorted from PBMCs, obtained roughly 5 days after vaccination. These receptors were taken from a man in his forties or fifties who received an inactivated influenza vaccine.

The V gene is TRBV20-1, the J gene TRBJ2-7; D is perhaps TRBD1 (5 bases). Germline CDR1 and CDR2: DFQATT and SNEGSKA (reference sequence). Trimming removed 0 bases at V and 5 bases at J, with 14 bases between. This CDR3 is 14 amino acids long. CDR3 bases: TGCAGTGCTAGAGATCTCGGGCAGGGCAACGAGCAGTACTTC. Protein sequence: CSARDLGQGNEQYF.

There are a few counts of this clonotype. The chain links TRBV5-5 to TRBJ2-5; D tentatively reads TRBD1 or TRBD2 (5 bases each). The CDR3 totals 14 residues. Trimming removed 3 bases from V and 0 bases from J, with 9 bases in between. Looked up from germline, CDR1 is SGHKS and CDR2 is YYEKEE (reference sequence). The CDR3 reads CASSWGRNQETQYF. DNA for the CDR3: TGTGCCAGCAGCTGGGGACGTAACCAAGAGACCCAGTACTTC.

This clonotype has at least ten counts. The chain combines TRBV4-3 with TRBJ2-5, with D unresolved. Germline CDR1 and CDR2: LGHNA and YSLEER. The CDR3 sequence is 14 residues long. The germline V and J ends were trimmed by 1 base and 2 bases, with 8 bases remaining between them. This chain's CDR3 is CASSQGTEQETQYF. CDR3 in DNA: TGCGCCAGCAGCCAAGGGACGGAACAAGAGACCCAGTACTTC.